The present entry profiles one TCR beta chain with its context. The CDR3 contains 14 residues. Trimming removed 4 bases at V and 4 bases at J, with 11 bases between. The germline gives CDR1 SGHVS, CDR2 FNYEAQ. This sample stems from a study of blood T cell repertoires in COVID-19. Study-level background: Specimens from acute and convalescent COVID-19 originated in the United States, Italy and Spain. The analysed material was cDNA or gDNA that came from T cells, B-cell-depleted T cells, or PBMCs.

In the source study's methods: Estimated nucleated cell counts came from reference gene primer amplification. Data came from immunoSEQ multiplex PCR; TCRdb stores just in-frame clones and leaves some out. V, J and clone size are those of that table, while D and trimming were read from the DNA. Of approximately 49,000 clones listed, 65% to 85% were seen once; the top ten hold more than 2%. The chain has TRBV7-6 and TRBJ2-1; tentative D call: TRBD1 (5 bases). The source material was peripheral blood. This clonotype was obtained from a man aged 50-60 years with acute or convalescent COVID-19. The CDR3 sequence is CASSWGGPYNEQFF. The CDR3 DNA sequence: TGTGCCAGCAGCTGGGGCGGACCATACAATGAGCAGTTCTTC. Combining the CDR3 with reference TRBV7-6 and TRBJ2-1 gives the whole variable domain GAGVSQSPRYKVTKRGQDVALRCDPISGHVSLYWYRQALGQGPEFLTYFNYEAQQDKSGLPNDRFSAERPEGSISTLTIQRTEQRDSAMYRCASSWGGPYNEQFFGPGTRLTVL.